This entry describes one T cell receptor (beta chain). Its antigen is unknown. The study ran its PCR with 60 Vbeta and 13 Jbeta primers. Only in-frame clones appear in the TCRdb table, and some are missing; sequencing was by immunoSEQ multiplex PCR. Recorded here are more than 100,000 clones; the top ten clones represent approximately 1.5%. This sample was included in a study of cytomegalovirus exposure and HLA in healthy donors. Study-level findings and limits: The likely origin of a cluster of highly shared sequence variants was a sequencing artifact.

The length of the CDR3 is 13 residues. Trimming took 4 bases from V and 0 from J, leaving 6 bases between them. CDR1 is MNHNS, CDR2 SASEGT, per germline. The chain employs TRBV6-1 and TRBJ1-1; D possibly corresponds to TRBD1 (6 bases). The clonotype comes from a woman in her forties in good health and CMV-seronegative. Sequencing was done on a sample of PBMCs. The CDR3 loop is CASSGQVNTEAFF. CDR3 coding DNA: TGTGCCAGCAGTGGACAGGTGAACACTGAAGCTTTCTTT.